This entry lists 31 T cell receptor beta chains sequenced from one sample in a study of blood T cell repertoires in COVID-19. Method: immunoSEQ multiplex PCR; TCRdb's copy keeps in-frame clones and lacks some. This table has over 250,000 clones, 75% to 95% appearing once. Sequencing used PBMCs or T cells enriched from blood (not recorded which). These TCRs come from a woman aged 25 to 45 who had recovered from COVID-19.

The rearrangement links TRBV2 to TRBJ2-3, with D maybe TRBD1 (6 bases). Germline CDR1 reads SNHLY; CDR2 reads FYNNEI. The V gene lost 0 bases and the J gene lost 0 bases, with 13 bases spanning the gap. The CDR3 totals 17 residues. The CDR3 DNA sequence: TGTGCCAGCAGTGAAGCGAACAGGGTCTATAGCACAGATACGCAGTATTTT. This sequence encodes CASSEANRVYSTDTQYF.

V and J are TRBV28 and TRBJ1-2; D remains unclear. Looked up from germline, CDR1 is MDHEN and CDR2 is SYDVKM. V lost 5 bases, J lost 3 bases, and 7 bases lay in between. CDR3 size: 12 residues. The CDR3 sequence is CASSNSHYGYTF. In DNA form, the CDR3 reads TGTGCCAGCAGTAACAGCCACTATGGCTACACCTTC.

CDR3 region: CASSPLFSDTRDTQYF. The CDR3 DNA reads as TGTGCCAGCAGTCCTCTTTTCTCCGATACGAGAGATACGCAGTATTTT. The chain recombines TRBV27 with TRBJ2-3; D ambiguous. Germline-derived CDR1 and CDR2 are MNHEY and SMNVEV (reference sequence). The CDR3 has 16 residues. Trimming cost V 5 bases and J 5 bases, with 20 bases left between them.

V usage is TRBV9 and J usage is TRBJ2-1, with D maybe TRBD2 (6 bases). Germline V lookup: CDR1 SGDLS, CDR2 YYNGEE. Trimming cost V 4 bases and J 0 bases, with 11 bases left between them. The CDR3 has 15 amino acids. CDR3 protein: CASSQTSSSYNEQFF. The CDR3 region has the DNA TGTGCCAGCAGCCAAACTAGCAGCTCCTACAATGAGCAGTTCTTC. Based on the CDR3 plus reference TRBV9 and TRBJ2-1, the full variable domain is DSGVTQTPKHLITATGQRVTLRCSPRSGDLSVYWYQQSLDQGLQFLIQYYNGEERAKGNILERFSAQQFPDLHSELNLSSLELGDSALYFCASSQTSSSYNEQFFGPGTRLTVL.

The CDR3 region is CASSDPVASGREQFF. CDR3 nucleotide sequence: TGTGCCAGCAGTGACCCTGTGGCCAGCGGCAGAGAGCAGTTCTTC. The chain uses TRBV25-1 and TRBJ2-1; tentatively, D is TRBD2 (5 bases). Germline V gene sequence: CDR1 MGHDK, CDR2 SYGVNS. V was clipped by 3 bases and J by 10 bases, with 19 bases between them. The CDR3 is 15 amino acids.

CDR3 loop: CASSYGTANEQFF. The CDR3 DNA follows: TGTGCCAGCAGCTACGGGACAGCCAATGAGCAGTTCTTC. V and J are TRBV5-6 and TRBJ2-1, with 7 bases aligning to TRBD1. Germline V gene lookup returns CDR1 SGHDT and CDR2 YYEEEE. V gave up 3 bases and J gave up 6 bases; unmatched junction bases: 3. The CDR3 has 13 residues.

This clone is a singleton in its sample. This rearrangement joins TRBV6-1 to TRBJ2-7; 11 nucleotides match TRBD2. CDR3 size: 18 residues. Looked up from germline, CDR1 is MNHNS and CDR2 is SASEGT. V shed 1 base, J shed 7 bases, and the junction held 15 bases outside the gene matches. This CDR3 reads CASSEGLAGPGSWGEQYF. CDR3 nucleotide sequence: TGTGCCAGCAGTGAAGGACTAGCGGGACCAGGGTCGTGGGGAGAGCAGTACTTC.

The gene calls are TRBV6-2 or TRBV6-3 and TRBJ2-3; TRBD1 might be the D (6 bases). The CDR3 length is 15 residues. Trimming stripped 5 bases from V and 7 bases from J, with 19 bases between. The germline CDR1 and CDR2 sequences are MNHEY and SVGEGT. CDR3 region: CASSDRTEWTNTQYF. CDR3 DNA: TGTGCCAGCAGTGACCGGACAGAATGGACGAATACGCAGTATTTT.

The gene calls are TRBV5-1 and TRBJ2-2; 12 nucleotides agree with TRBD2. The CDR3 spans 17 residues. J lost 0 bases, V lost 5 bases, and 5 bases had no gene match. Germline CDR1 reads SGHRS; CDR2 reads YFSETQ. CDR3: CASSLTSGSANTGELFF. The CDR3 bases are TGCGCCAGCAGTTTGACTAGCGGGAGCGCGAACACCGGGGAGCTGTTTTTT.

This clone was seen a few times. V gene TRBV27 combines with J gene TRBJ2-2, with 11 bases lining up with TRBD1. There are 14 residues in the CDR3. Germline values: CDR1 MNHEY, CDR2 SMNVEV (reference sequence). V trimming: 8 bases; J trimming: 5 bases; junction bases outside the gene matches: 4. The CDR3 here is CASGQGAGTGELFF. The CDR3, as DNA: TGTGCCAGCGGACAGGGGGCTGGGACCGGGGAGCTGTTTTTT.

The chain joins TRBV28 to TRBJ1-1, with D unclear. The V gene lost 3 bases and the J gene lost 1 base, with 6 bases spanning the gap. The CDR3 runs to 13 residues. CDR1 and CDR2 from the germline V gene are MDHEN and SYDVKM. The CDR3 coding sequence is TGTGCCAGCAGTTTTTCGAGGAACACTGAAGCTTTCTTT. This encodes CASSFSRNTEAFF.

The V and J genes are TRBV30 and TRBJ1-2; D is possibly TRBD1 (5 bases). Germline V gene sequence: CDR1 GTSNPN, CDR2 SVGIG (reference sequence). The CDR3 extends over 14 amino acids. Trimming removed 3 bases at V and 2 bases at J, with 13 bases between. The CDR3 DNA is TGTGCCTGGAGCCATGACTCAGGGAACTATGGCTACACCTTC. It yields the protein CAWSHDSGNYGYTF. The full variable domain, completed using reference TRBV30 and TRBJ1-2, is SQTIHQWPATLVQPVGSPLSLECTVEGTSNPNLYWYRQAAGRGLQLLFYSVGIGQISSEVPQNLSASRPQDRQFILSSKKLLLSDSGFYLCAWSHDSGNYGYTFGSGTRLTVV.

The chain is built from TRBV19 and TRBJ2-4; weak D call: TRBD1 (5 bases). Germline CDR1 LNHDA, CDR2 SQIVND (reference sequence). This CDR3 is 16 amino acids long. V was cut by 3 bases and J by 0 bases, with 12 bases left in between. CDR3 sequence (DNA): TGTGCCAGTAGTATTCAGGGAACGTTAGCCAAAAACATTCAGTACTTC. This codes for CASSIQGTLAKNIQYF.

The CDR3 loop is CASDGGLGQPQHF. CDR3 nucleotides: TGTGCCAGCGACGGGGGGCTAGGGCAGCCCCAGCATTTT. The V gene is TRBV28, the J gene TRBJ1-5; D possibly corresponds to TRBD1 (6 bases). CDR3 length equals 13 residues. The V end was cut by 8 bases, the J end by 7 bases, with 15 bases between. The germline gives CDR1 MDHEN, CDR2 SYDVKM.

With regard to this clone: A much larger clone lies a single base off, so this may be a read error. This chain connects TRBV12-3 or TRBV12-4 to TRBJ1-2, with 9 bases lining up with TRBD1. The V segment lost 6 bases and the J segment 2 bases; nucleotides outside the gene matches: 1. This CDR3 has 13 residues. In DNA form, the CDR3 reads TGTGCCAGCAGAGGACAGGGGAACTATGGCTACACCTTC. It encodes CASRGQGNYGYTF.

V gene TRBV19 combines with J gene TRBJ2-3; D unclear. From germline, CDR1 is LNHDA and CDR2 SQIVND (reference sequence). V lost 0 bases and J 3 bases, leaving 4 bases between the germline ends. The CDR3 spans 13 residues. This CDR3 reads CASSIDGTDTQYF. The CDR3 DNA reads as TGTGCCAGTAGTATAGACGGTACAGATACGCAGTATTTT.

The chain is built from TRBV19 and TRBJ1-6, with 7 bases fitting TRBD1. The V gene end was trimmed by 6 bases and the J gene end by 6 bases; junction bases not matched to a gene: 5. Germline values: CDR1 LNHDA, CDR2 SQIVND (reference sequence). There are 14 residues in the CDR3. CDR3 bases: TGTGCCAGTAGAGACCGACAGGGTAATTCACCCCTCCACTTT. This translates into CASRDRQGNSPLHF.

The CDR3 region is CASSADGIYGYTF. In DNA, the CDR3 is TGTGCCAGCAGCGCGGACGGGATCTATGGCTACACCTTC. The chain couples TRBV7-3 to TRBJ1-2, with D hard to call. The CDR3 extends over 13 amino acids. With 5 bases removed from V and 4 bases from J, the gap between germline ends came to 11 bases. The germline CDR1 and CDR2 sequences are SGHTA and FQGTGA.

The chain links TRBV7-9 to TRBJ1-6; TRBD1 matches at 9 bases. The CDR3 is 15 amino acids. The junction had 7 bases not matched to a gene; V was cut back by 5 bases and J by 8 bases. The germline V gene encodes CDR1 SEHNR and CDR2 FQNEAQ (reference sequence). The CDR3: CASSPGGQGHSPLHF. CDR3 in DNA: TGTGCCAGCAGCCCCGGGGGACAGGGCCATTCACCCCTCCACTTT. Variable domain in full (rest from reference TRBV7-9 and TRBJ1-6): DTGVSQNPRHKITKRGQNVTFRCDPISEHNRLYWYRQTLGQGPEFLTYFQNEAQLEKSRLLSDRFSAERPKGSFSTLEIQRTEQGDSAMYLCASSPGGQGHSPLHFGNGTRLTVT.

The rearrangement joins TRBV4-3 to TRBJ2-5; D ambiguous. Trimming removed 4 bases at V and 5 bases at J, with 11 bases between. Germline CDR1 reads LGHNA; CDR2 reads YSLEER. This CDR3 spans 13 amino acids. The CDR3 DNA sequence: TGCGCCAGCAGCCGAGAGATAGCCGAGACCCAGTACTTC. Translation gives CASSREIAETQYF.

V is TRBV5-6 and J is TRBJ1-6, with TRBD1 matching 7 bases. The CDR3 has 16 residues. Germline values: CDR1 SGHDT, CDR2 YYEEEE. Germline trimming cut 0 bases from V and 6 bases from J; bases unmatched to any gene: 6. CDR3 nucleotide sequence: TGTGCCAGCAGCTTGGAGGGGGCGGGAGGTAATTCACCCCTCCACTTT. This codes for CASSLEGAGGNSPLHF.

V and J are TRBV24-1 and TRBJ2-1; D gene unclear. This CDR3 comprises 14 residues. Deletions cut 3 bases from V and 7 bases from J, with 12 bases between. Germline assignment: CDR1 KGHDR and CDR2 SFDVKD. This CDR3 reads CATSDGAGWNEQFF. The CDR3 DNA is TGTGCCACCAGTGATGGAGCCGGTTGGAATGAGCAGTTCTTC.

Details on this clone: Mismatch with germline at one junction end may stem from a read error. CDR3 region: CASSSGRSSYNEQFF. The CDR3, as DNA: TGTGCTAGCAGCTCTGGCCGAAGCTCCTACAATGAGCAGTTCTTC. The rearrangement uses TRBV7-7 and TRBJ2-1; D unclear. The CDR3 totals 15 residues. Germline CDR1 is SSHAT and CDR2 is FNYEAQ (reference sequence).

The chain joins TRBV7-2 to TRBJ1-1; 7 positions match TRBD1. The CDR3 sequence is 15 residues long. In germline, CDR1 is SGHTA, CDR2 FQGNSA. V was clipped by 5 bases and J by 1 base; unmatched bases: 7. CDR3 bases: TGTGCCAGCAGCCAAGACCGGGACAGGAACACTGAAGCTTTCTTT. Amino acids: CASSQDRDRNTEAFF.

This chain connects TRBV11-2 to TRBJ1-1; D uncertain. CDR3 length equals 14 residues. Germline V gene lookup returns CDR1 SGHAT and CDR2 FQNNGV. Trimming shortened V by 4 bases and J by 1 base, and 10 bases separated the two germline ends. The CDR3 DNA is TGTGCCAGCAGCTCCCAAAACACGAACACTGAAGCTTTCTTT. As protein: CASSSQNTNTEAFF.

The CDR3 DNA is TGTGCCAGCAGTTCCTTGATGGGGGGGACAGGCTACGAGCAGTACTTC. Residues: CASSSLMGGTGYEQYF. The chain couples TRBV28 to TRBJ2-7; the D gene is possibly TRBD1 (8 bases). Germline-derived CDR1 and CDR2 are MDHEN and SYDVKM. Trimming removed 4 bases from V and 3 bases from J, with 19 bases in between. This CDR3 is built from 16 residues. Variable domain in full (rest from reference TRBV28 and TRBJ2-7): DVKVTQSSRYLVKRTGEKVFLECVQDMDHENMFWYRQDPGLGLRLIYFSYDVKMKEKGDIPEGYSVSREKKERFSLILESASTNQTSMYLCASSSLMGGTGYEQYFGPGTRLTVT.

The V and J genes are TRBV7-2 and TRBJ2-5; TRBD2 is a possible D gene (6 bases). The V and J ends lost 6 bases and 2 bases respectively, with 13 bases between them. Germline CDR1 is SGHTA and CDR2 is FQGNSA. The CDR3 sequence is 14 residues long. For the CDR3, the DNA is TGTGCCAGCAGTTGGCTGGGGGGACAAGAGACCCAGTACTTC. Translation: CASSWLGGQETQYF.

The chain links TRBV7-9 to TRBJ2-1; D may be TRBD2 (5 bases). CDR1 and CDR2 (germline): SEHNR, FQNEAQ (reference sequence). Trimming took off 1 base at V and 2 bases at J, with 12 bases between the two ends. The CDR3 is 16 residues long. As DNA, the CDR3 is TGTGCCAGCAGCTTAGATCCTGGAGCGGCCTACAATGAGCAGTTCTTC. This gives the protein CASSLDPGAAYNEQFF. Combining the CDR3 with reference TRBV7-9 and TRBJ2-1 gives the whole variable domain DTGVSQNPRHKITKRGQNVTFRCDPISEHNRLYWYRQTLGQGPEFLTYFQNEAQLEKSRLLSDRFSAERPKGSFSTLEIQRTEQGDSAMYLCASSLDPGAAYNEQFFGPGTRLTVL.

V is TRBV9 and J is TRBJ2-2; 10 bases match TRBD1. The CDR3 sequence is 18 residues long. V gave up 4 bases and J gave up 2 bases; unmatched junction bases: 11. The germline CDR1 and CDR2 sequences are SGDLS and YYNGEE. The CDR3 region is CASSWGVTGGANTGELFF. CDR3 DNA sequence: TGTGCCAGCAGCTGGGGCGTGACAGGGGGCGCTAACACCGGGGAGCTGTTTTTT.

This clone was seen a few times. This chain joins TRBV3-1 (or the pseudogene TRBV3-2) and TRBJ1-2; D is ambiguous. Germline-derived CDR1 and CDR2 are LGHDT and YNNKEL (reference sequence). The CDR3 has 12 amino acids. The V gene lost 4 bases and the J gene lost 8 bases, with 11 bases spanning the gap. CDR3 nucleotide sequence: TGTGCCAGCAGCCCGGGTCATAGAGGCTACACCTTC. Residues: CASSPGHRGYTF.

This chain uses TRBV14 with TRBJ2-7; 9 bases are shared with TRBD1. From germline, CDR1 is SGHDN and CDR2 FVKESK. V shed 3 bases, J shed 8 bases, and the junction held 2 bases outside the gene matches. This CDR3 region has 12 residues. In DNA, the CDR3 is TGTGCCAGCAGCCAGGGACAGGGCAAGCAGTACTTC. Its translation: CASSQGQGKQYF.